What follows describes a single T cell receptor beta chain. The repertoire was sequenced with immunoSEQ multiplex PCR; TCRdb's copy has only in-frame clones and lacks some. Among around 96,000 clones listed, approximately 94% were seen once. This sample stems from a study of T cell changes during pregnancy in multiple sclerosis. V shed 5 bases, J shed 5 bases, and the junction held 9 bases outside the gene matches. CDR1 and CDR2 from the germline V gene are MGHDK and SYGVNS. CDR3 size: 16 residues. This specimen was peripheral blood, taken in the third trimester of pregnancy. V and J are TRBV25-1 and TRBJ2-2; TRBD1 matches 9 bases. The TCR sequence derives from a female donor with multiple sclerosis, enrolled in a pregnancy study. CDR3 protein: CASSQPGQGRTGELFF. The CDR3 DNA reads as TGTGCCAGCAGTCAACCGGGACAGGGTCGAACCGGGGAGCTGTTTTTT.